Following are 26 T cell receptor beta chains from one sample sequenced in a study of spatial heterogeneity in lung cancer. As for time point: sample taken at primary tumor resection. TCRdb passed the 5' RACE reads through MiXCR, listing each CDR3 protein once. The sample has about 35,000 distinct CDR3 sequences; just over 3% are singletons. The input for sequencing was normal lung tissue next to the tumor, taken at surgery. Receptors were obtained from a male donor with early-stage non-small cell lung cancer.

This clonotype was observed a handful of times. The gene calls are TRBV7-9 and TRBJ1-1; tentatively, D is TRBD1 (5 bases). CDR3 length: 15 amino acids. Trimming removed 4 bases from V and 5 bases from J, with 17 bases in between. The germline V gene has CDR1 SEHNR and CDR2 FQNEAQ (reference sequence). CDR3 residues: CASSWGTEVETEAFF. CDR3 DNA sequence: TGTGCCAGCAGCTGGGGGACCGAAGTTGAAACTGAAGCTTTCTTT.

By proportion, this clonotype is medium-sized. V is TRBV12-3 or TRBV12-4 and J is TRBJ2-3; D might be TRBD1 (6 bases). Trimming pared 5 bases from V and 3 bases from J, leaving 6 bases between. This CDR3 spans 12 amino acids. This CDR3 reads CASSTGTDTQYF. The CDR3 DNA reads as TGTGCCAGCAGTACAGGGACAGATACGCAGTATTTT.

The chain is built from TRBV6-2 or TRBV6-3 and TRBJ2-2; 12 bases line up with TRBD2. This CDR3 region has 18 residues. J lost 6 bases, V lost 2 bases, and 10 bases had no gene match. Per the germline V gene, CDR1 is MNHEY and CDR2 is SVGEGT. The CDR3 is CASSYTSSGRAGAGELFF. The CDR3, as DNA: TGTGCCAGCAGTTACACATCTAGCGGGAGGGCCGGGGCCGGGGAGCTGTTTTTT.

This clonotype has at least ten counts. The gene calls are TRBV28 and TRBJ1-1; possible D gene TRBD1, 6 bases. Germline CDR1 is MDHEN and CDR2 is SYDVKM. Trimming took 2 bases from V and 4 from J, leaving 14 bases between them. CDR3 size: 15 residues. CDR3 loop: CASSLRGIRSTEAFF. The DNA of the CDR3 is TGTGCCAGCAGTTTAAGGGGGATCCGGAGCACTGAAGCTTTCTTT.

This clonotype was found many times. The chain joins TRBV7-2 to TRBJ2-4, with 11 nucleotides matching TRBD2. CDR1 and CDR2 (germline): SGHTA, FQGNSA. The CDR3 covers 18 residues. The ends lost 1 base at V and 8 bases at J; junction bases unmatched: 13. DNA for the CDR3: TGTGCCAGCAGCTTAGAAATGAGGCCTAGCGGGGGGCGTGACATTCAGTACTTC. Protein: CASSLEMRPSGGRDIQYF.

There are many counts of this clonotype. The chain has TRBV20-1 and TRBJ2-1; D might be TRBD2 (7 bases). With 4 bases removed from V and 10 bases from J, the gap between germline ends came to 23 bases. From germline, CDR1 is DFQATT and CDR2 SNEGSKA (reference sequence). The CDR3 is made up of 15 amino acids. This CDR3 reads CSATQAGHFEREQFF. In nucleotides, the CDR3 is TGCAGTGCTACCCAAGCGGGACACTTTGAGAGAGAGCAGTTCTTC.

This clonotype showed up many times. The chain uses TRBV5-1 and TRBJ2-2; weak D call: TRBD2 (7 bases). The CDR3 length is 16 residues. Per the germline V gene, CDR1 is SGHRS and CDR2 is YFSETQ. V was cut by 0 bases and J by 5 bases, with 14 bases left in between. Here the CDR3 reads CASSLAPGGATGELFF. For the CDR3, the DNA is TGCGCCAGCAGCTTGGCTCCGGGGGGCGCAACCGGGGAGCTGTTTTTT.

This clonotype occurred many times. The chain uses TRBV6-6 and TRBJ2-1; D remains ambiguous. V was cut by 2 bases and J by 10 bases, with 6 bases left in between. This CDR3 is 11 amino acids long. The germline gives CDR1 MNHNY, CDR2 SVGAGI (reference sequence). CDR3 region: CASSYRREQFF. The CDR3 DNA sequence: TGTGCCAGCAGTTACAGGAGAGAGCAGTTCTTC.

This clonotype appeared many times. The rearrangement uses TRBV5-1 and TRBJ2-2, with 9 bases that match TRBD2. Germline CDR1 SGHRS, CDR2 YFSETQ. The CDR3 is 16 residues long. With 3 bases clipped from V and 2 bases from J, the junction kept 5 bases outside the gene matches. The CDR3 loop reads CASSSGLAFNTGELFF. Written as DNA, the CDR3 is TGCGCCAGCAGCTCGGGACTAGCATTCAACACCGGGGAGCTGTTTTTT.

This clonotype was recorded many times. CDR3 sequence (DNA): TGCGCCAGCAGCTTCGTAGTTACTGGGTCGGATGGGACAGATACGCAGTATTTT. This gives the protein CASSFVVTGSDGTDTQYF. V gene TRBV5-1 combines with J gene TRBJ2-3; D gene unclear. CDR3 length equals 18 residues. With 2 bases removed from V and 3 bases from J, the gap between germline ends came to 22 bases. Germline V CDR1 and CDR2: SGHRS, YFSETQ.

This clonotype was seen at least ten times. The chain is built from TRBV7-9 and TRBJ2-7; possibly TRBD1 for D (6 bases). V lost 5 bases to trimming and J lost 2 bases, with 13 bases between them. The V gene's germline CDR1 is SEHNR and CDR2 FQNEAQ (reference sequence). The CDR3 covers 14 residues. Here the CDR3 DNA reads TGTGCCAGCAGCCCAGCTTGGGACACCTACGAGCAGTACTTC. It yields the protein CASSPAWDTYEQYF. Full variable domain (outside the CDR3, taken from reference TRBV7-9 and TRBJ2-7): DTGVSQNPRHKITKRGQNVTFRCDPISEHNRLYWYRQTLGQGPEFLTYFQNEAQLEKSRLLSDRFSAERPKGSFSTLEIQRTEQGDSAMYLCASSPAWDTYEQYFGPGTRLTVT.

This clonotype was counted once. This may stem from a read error, because a much larger clone lies one nucleotide away. The chain recombines TRBV2 with TRBJ2-3; possible D gene TRBD1, 5 bases. Trimming took off 4 bases at V and 1 base at J, with 9 bases between the two ends. The CDR3 loop spans 14 amino acids. Per the germline V gene, CDR1 is SNHLY and CDR2 is FYNNEI. The DNA for the CDR3 is TGTGCCAGCAGTGTCGGCAGGGGCACAGATACGCAGTATTTT. It translates to CASSVGRGTDTQYF.

This clonotype was detected a few times. The rearrangement joins TRBV5-1 to TRBJ2-7; D tentatively fits TRBD1 or TRBD2 (7 bases each). Germline V CDR1 and CDR2: SGHRS, YFSETQ. This CDR3 contains 14 residues. V was trimmed by 0 bases and J by 3 bases, leaving 10 bases between them. CDR3 in amino acids: CASSLARGGYEQYF. DNA of the CDR3: TGCGCCAGCAGCTTGGCCAGGGGGGGCTACGAGCAGTACTTC.

This clonotype was counted ten times or more. The rearrangement uses TRBV28 and TRBJ2-7; 9 positions match TRBD1. Germline V gene sequence: CDR1 MDHEN, CDR2 SYDVKM. This CDR3 has 14 amino acids. J was trimmed by 6 bases and V by 4 bases; bases with no gene match: 7. This chain's CDR3 is CASSSPGQGVEQYF. In DNA form, the CDR3 reads TGTGCCAGCAGTTCCCCGGGACAGGGCGTCGAGCAGTACTTC. Filled out from reference TRBV28 and TRBJ2-7, the complete variable domain reads DVKVTQSSRYLVKRTGEKVFLECVQDMDHENMFWYRQDPGLGLRLIYFSYDVKMKEKGDIPEGYSVSREKKERFSLILESASTNQTSMYLCASSSPGQGVEQYFGPGTRLTVT.

This rearrangement joins TRBV15 to TRBJ1-5; TRBD1 is a possible D gene (5 bases). CDR3 length equals 14 residues. Germline V gene data show CDR1 as LNHNV and CDR2 as YYDKDF (reference sequence). Deletions cut 5 bases from V and 6 bases from J, with 14 bases between. The CDR3 loop is CATSGGGAGQPQHF. The CDR3 DNA is TGTGCCACCAGCGGGGGAGGGGCCGGTCAGCCCCAGCATTTT.

This CDR3 reads CSVALGGDTEAFF. The CDR3 DNA follows: TGCAGCGTTGCCCTAGGGGGGGACACTGAAGCTTTCTTT. The rearrangement uses TRBV29-1 and TRBJ1-1; tentatively, D is TRBD1 (6 bases). With 4 bases removed from V and 3 bases from J, the gap between germline ends came to 12 bases. The CDR3 has 13 residues. Germline values: CDR1 SQVTM, CDR2 ANQGSEA.

This clonotype was observed at least ten times. The CDR3 bases are TGTGCCAGCAGCCAGGGACAGGGGCCCTACGAGCAGTACTTC. Residues: CASSQGQGPYEQYF. V gene TRBV9 combines with J gene TRBJ2-7; 10 positions match TRBD1. This CDR3 comprises 14 residues. V was pared by 4 bases and J by 2 bases, with 3 bases of the junction left unmatched. Germline loops: CDR1 SGDLS, CDR2 YYNGEE.

This clonotype was detected ten times or more. The chain recombines TRBV12-3 or TRBV12-4 with TRBJ1-2; TRBD1 matches at 8 bases. The CDR3 runs to 13 residues. The V gene end was trimmed by 6 bases and the J gene end by 4 bases; junction bases not matched to a gene: 4. CDR3 DNA sequence: TGTGCCAGCAGGGGGACAGGTGGCTATGGCTACACCTTC. Its protein is CASRGTGGYGYTF.

This clonotype was detected ten times or more. The chain recombines TRBV7-9 with TRBJ1-1; a weak D match, TRBD1 (5 bases). In germline, CDR1 is SEHNR, CDR2 FQNEAQ (reference sequence). This CDR3 spans 12 amino acids. V was cut by 7 bases and J by 5 bases, with 11 bases left in between. CDR3: CASNRGETEAFF. DNA of the CDR3: TGTGCCAGCAACAGAGGGGAGACTGAAGCTTTCTTT. Filled out from reference TRBV7-9 and TRBJ1-1, the complete variable domain reads DTGVSQNPRHKITKRGQNVTFRCDPISEHNRLYWYRQTLGQGPEFLTYFQNEAQLEKSRLLSDRFSAERPKGSFSTLEIQRTEQGDSAMYLCASNRGETEAFFGQGTRLTVV.

This clonotype was recorded a few times. J is TRBJ2-6 and V is TRBV6-6; the match to TRBD1 covers 11 bases. The length of the CDR3 is 18 residues. Germline V gene lookup returns CDR1 MNHNY and CDR2 SVGAGI (reference sequence). The trim removed 7 bases at V and 0 bases at J, leaving 8 bases unmatched. The CDR3 sequence is CASKPFGTGGSGANVLTF. In nucleotides, the CDR3 is TGTGCCAGCAAACCCTTTGGGACAGGGGGCTCTGGGGCCAACGTCCTGACTTTC.

This clonotype was seen repeatedly, ten times or more. The chain uses TRBV29-1 and TRBJ1-2; 7 bases are shared with TRBD1. This CDR3 spans 12 amino acids. Trimming cost V 4 bases and J 8 bases; bases outside gene matches: 7. Germline V gene sequence: CDR1 SQVTM, CDR2 ANQGSEA. The CDR3 nucleotides read TGCAGCGTTGGAGAAACAGGGGAAGGCTACACCTTC. Protein sequence: CSVGETGEGYTF.

This clonotype was counted at least ten times. The chain joins TRBV11-2 to TRBJ2-1, with D possibly TRBD1 on 6 matching bases. Germline loops: CDR1 SGHAT, CDR2 FQNNGV. This CDR3 is 14 amino acids long. The V and J ends lost 4 bases and 9 bases respectively, with 16 bases between them. This CDR3 reads CASSSSAGVREQFF. CDR3 nucleotides: TGTGCCAGCAGCTCCTCGGCAGGGGTCCGTGAGCAGTTCTTC.

This clonotype was seen ten or more times. This chain uses TRBV5-6 with TRBJ1-1, with D unclear. V was cut by 2 bases and J by 0 bases, with 11 bases left in between. The CDR3 runs 15 residues. Looked up from germline, CDR1 is SGHDT and CDR2 is YYEEEE. CDR3 coding DNA: TGTGCCAGCAGCTTTACGGGGAGGATGAACACTGAAGCTTTCTTT. This translates into CASSFTGRMNTEAFF. Full variable domain (remainder filled in from reference TRBV5-6 and TRBJ1-1): DAGVTQSPTHLIKTRGQQVTLRCSPKSGHDTVSWYQQALGQGPQFIFQYYEEEERQRGNFPDRFSGHQFPNYSSELNVNALLLGDSALYLCASSFTGRMNTEAFFGQGTRLTVV.

The table lists this clonotype with many counts. The chain employs TRBV20-1 and TRBJ2-2, with TRBD2 matching over 14 bases. The CDR3 extends over 17 amino acids. V shed 0 bases and J 6 bases; nucleotides not matched to a gene: 6. Germline V gives CDR1 DFQATT, CDR2 SNEGSKA (reference sequence). CDR3: CSAREGLAGVGAGELFF. The CDR3 DNA reads TGCAGTGCTAGAGAGGGACTAGCGGGAGTTGGGGCCGGGGAGCTGTTTTTT.

This clonotype was observed at least ten times. The V call is TRBV7-2, the J call TRBJ1-2; the match to TRBD1 covers 10 bases. The V gene end was trimmed by 5 bases and the J gene end by 10 bases; junction bases not matched to a gene: 10. CDR1 and CDR2 (germline): SGHTA, FQGNSA. The CDR3 spans 14 residues. This chain's CDR3 is CASSTGQGIRAYTF. In nucleotides, the CDR3 is TGTGCCAGCAGCACGGGACAGGGGATTAGGGCCTACACCTTC.

In its sample, this clonotype was seen many times. This chain joins TRBV6-6 and TRBJ1-4, with D tentatively TRBD1 (6 bases). The germline V and J ends were trimmed by 0 bases and 7 bases, with 12 bases remaining between them. This CDR3 has 15 amino acids. The germline gives CDR1 MNHNY, CDR2 SVGAGI (reference sequence). This chain's CDR3 is CASSYSVQGIEKLFF. DNA of the CDR3: TGTGCCAGCAGTTACTCGGTACAGGGTATTGAAAAACTGTTTTTT.